One T cell receptor beta chain is described in this entry. Its target is unknown. This specimen comes from a study of cytomegalovirus exposure and HLA in healthy donors. 60 Vbeta and 13 Jbeta primers were used in PCR. Per the authors' pipeline: Later analysis identified tens of millions of unique TCR beta chains, 8.5 million to 13 million shared. Libraries were prepared by immunoSEQ multiplex PCR; TCRdb keeps only in-frame clonotypes and omits some of them. Clone size and the V and J calls come from that table; the DNA yielded D and trimming. The repertoire includes some 120,000 clones, 80% of them detected once, and 2% to 3% sits in the top ten. V lost 4 bases to trimming and J lost 1 base, with 16 bases between them. In germline, CDR1 is SEHNR, CDR2 FQNEAQ (reference sequence). This CDR3 has 16 residues. Study results and caveats: TRBV6-2, TRBV6-3 and some other V segments were excluded as indistinguishable.

The sequence derives from a man aged 30 to 45 in good health and CMV-seronegative. V is TRBV7-9 and J is TRBJ1-1; weak D call: TRBD1 (5 bases). The sequencing sample was made of PBMCs. Here the CDR3 DNA reads TGTGCCAGCAGCTCAACCCTGGCGGGGACGAACACTGAAGCTTTCTTT. Translation gives CASSSTLAGTNTEAFF.